This TCR beta chain emerged from a study of graft-versus-host responses after intestinal transplantation. Broader study findings: Peak circulating GvH clone levels tracked with early post-transplant HvG declines. Allografts from individuals with graft-donor T cell macrochimerism displayed high graft-versus-host to host-versus-graft clonal ratios. Researchers found GvH clones in recipient marrow, and some showed up first in ileum or blood.

As for this clone: Its antigen remains unidentified.

Measured with immunoSEQ multiplex PCR; TCRdb has only the in-frame clones, and not every one. Counted here are more than 90,000 clones, about 92% occurring once; the ten biggest clones make up 0.2% to 0.25%. The CDR3 spans 13 residues. The germline V gene encodes CDR1 SQVTM and CDR2 ANQGSEA. Trimming pared 3 bases from V and 4 bases from J, leaving 10 bases between. The specimen comprised unstimulated CD4+ T cells sorted from spleen or lymph node cells, sampled before transplant. The chain recombines TRBV29-1 with TRBJ2-1, with a tentative D call TRBD2 (5 bases). The TCR sequence derives from a human donor who was the organ donor for an intestinal transplant. CDR3 sequence: CSVEEDAYNEQFF. Here the CDR3 DNA reads TGCAGCGTTGAGGAGGACGCATACAATGAGCAGTTCTTC.